The 17 T cell receptor beta chains reported below all come from one sample, sequenced in a study of T cell responses to AZD1222 COVID-19 vaccine. Sequencing was performed with immunoSEQ multiplex PCR; in TCRdb, only in-frame clones are kept and a portion is missing. The data contain 160,000 or so clones, around 90% of them singletons. The sample was peripheral blood, taken on day 0 of MenACWY control vaccination. These receptors were obtained from an adult in good health.

The count of this clone is one. The chain uses TRBV3-1 (or the pseudogene TRBV3-2) and TRBJ2-1; D assignment may be TRBD1 or TRBD2 (5 bases each). Trimming removed 1 base at V and 0 bases at J, with 13 bases between. Germline loops: CDR1 LGHDT, CDR2 YNNKEL (reference sequence). The CDR3 length is 17 residues. CDR3 in amino acids: CASSQAMGVSSYNEQFF. Written as DNA, the CDR3 is TGTGCCAGCAGCCAAGCTATGGGGGTAAGCTCCTACAATGAGCAGTTCTTC.

The chain is built from TRBV7-9 and TRBJ1-5; maybe TRBD1 (5 bases). Per the germline V gene, CDR1 is SEHNR and CDR2 is FQNEAQ (reference sequence). With 5 bases removed from V and 2 bases from J, the gap between germline ends came to 10 bases. This CDR3 comprises 14 residues. CDR3 DNA sequence: TGTGCCAGCAGCGGGGGATGGGGCAATCAGCCCCAGCATTTT. It codes for CASSGGWGNQPQHF.

The V and J genes are TRBV28 and TRBJ1-2; the D gene is possibly TRBD1 (6 bases). The CDR3 loop spans 13 amino acids. CDR1 MDHEN and CDR2 SYDVKM come from the germline V gene. V dropped 3 bases and J dropped 4 bases, with 9 bases sitting between them. CDR3 region: CASSLSGAYGYTF. As DNA, the CDR3 is TGTGCCAGCAGTTTGTCGGGGGCCTATGGCTACACCTTC.

V is TRBV11-2 and J is TRBJ1-1; 7 nucleotides match TRBD1. Germline values: CDR1 SGHAT, CDR2 FQNNGV. The CDR3 loop spans 15 amino acids. V trimming: 5 bases; J trimming: 0 bases; junction bases outside the gene matches: 6. The CDR3 DNA is TGTGCCAGCAGCCCAGGGACAGTGATGAACACTGAAGCTTTCTTT. This gives the protein CASSPGTVMNTEAFF.

The V and J genes are TRBV3-1 (or the pseudogene TRBV3-2) and TRBJ2-1; a weak D match, TRBD2 (6 bases). Germline values: CDR1 LGHDT, CDR2 YNNKEL (reference sequence). The CDR3 spans 14 residues. Trimming took off 4 bases at V and 8 bases at J, with 15 bases between the two ends. The CDR3 spells CASSLGGGRDEQFF. The CDR3 DNA follows: TGTGCCAGCAGCCTCGGCGGAGGGCGCGATGAGCAGTTCTTC.

The chain couples TRBV12-3 or TRBV12-4 to TRBJ1-1, with no clear D. The CDR3 is 12 amino acids. The V end was cut by 6 bases, the J end by 1 base, with 6 bases between. CDR3 in DNA: TGTGCCAGCAGCCGGGGGAACACTGAAGCTTTCTTT. It yields the protein CASSRGNTEAFF.

The chain couples TRBV10-3 to TRBJ1-2; no firm D call. CDR3 length: 17 amino acids. V lost 3 bases, J lost 4 bases, and 21 bases lay in between. Germline V gene data show CDR1 as ENHRY and CDR2 as SYGVKD. The CDR3 reads CAISEKLQRSPSYGYTF. CDR3 in DNA: TGTGCCATCAGTGAAAAGCTCCAGCGTTCACCGAGCTATGGCTACACCTTC.

The chain has TRBV5-1 and TRBJ2-7; D gene ambiguous. Germline assignment: CDR1 SGHRS and CDR2 YFSETQ. The CDR3 runs to 13 residues. V was shortened by 0 bases and J by 7 bases, with 11 bases between the two germline ends. In nucleotides, the CDR3 is TGCGCCAGCAGCTTGGGCCAACTGGAGGAGCAGTACTTC. This gives the protein CASSLGQLEEQYF.

The chain carries TRBV27 and TRBJ1-1, with D hard to call. The CDR3 consists of 12 residues. V was shortened by 6 bases and J by 6 bases, with 11 bases between the two germline ends. CDR1 MNHEY and CDR2 SMNVEV come from the germline V gene (reference sequence). CDR3 sequence (DNA): TGTGCCAGCAGGAACTCGGGGTCTGAAGCTTTCTTT. Translating gives CASRNSGSEAFF.

V usage is TRBV15 and J usage is TRBJ2-7; 8 nucleotides line up with TRBD2. After removal of 0 bases from V and 7 bases from J, the junction contained 11 bases not matched to a gene. From germline, CDR1 is LNHNV and CDR2 YYDKDF (reference sequence). This CDR3 has 16 residues. CDR3 sequence reads: CATSRDEGHRGGEQYF. For the CDR3, the DNA is TGTGCCACCAGCAGAGATGAGGGACACCGGGGGGGTGAGCAGTACTTC.

V is TRBV19 and J is TRBJ2-7, with D tentatively TRBD2 (5 bases). Deletions cut 2 bases from V and 1 base from J, with 21 bases between. The germline V gene encodes CDR1 LNHDA and CDR2 SQIVND (reference sequence). The CDR3 extends over 18 amino acids. CDR3 in amino acids: CASSIFRGTGGGSYEQYF. The DNA of the CDR3 is TGTGCCAGTAGTATATTCCGAGGAACTGGCGGAGGATCCTACGAGCAGTACTTC.

The V call is TRBV10-1, the J call TRBJ2-3; D ambiguous. Germline CDR1 WNHNN, CDR2 SYGVQD (reference sequence). Trimming removed 4 bases at V and 0 bases at J, with 5 bases between. This CDR3 is 13 amino acids long. The CDR3: CASSVRSTDTQYF. The CDR3 region has the DNA TGCGCCAGCAGTGTCCGAAGCACAGATACGCAGTATTTT.

The chain links TRBV19 to TRBJ1-2; D may be TRBD1 (5 bases). The germline V and J ends were trimmed by 6 bases and 2 bases, with 10 bases remaining between them. This CDR3 contains 13 residues. Germline CDR1 is LNHDA and CDR2 is SQIVND (reference sequence). The CDR3 loop is CASSRQRNYGYTF. Here the CDR3 DNA reads TGTGCCAGTAGCAGACAGAGGAACTATGGCTACACCTTC.

The rearrangement links TRBV19 to TRBJ2-1; TRBD2 matches at 8 bases. Trimming removed 7 bases from V and 1 base from J; junction bases left unmatched: 9. Germline-derived CDR1 and CDR2 are LNHDA and SQIVND (reference sequence). There are 16 residues in the CDR3. The CDR3 here is CASTWSGSFSYNEQFF. CDR3 nucleotides: TGTGCCAGTACGTGGAGCGGGAGTTTTTCCTACAATGAGCAGTTCTTC.

V and J are TRBV7-2 and TRBJ2-7; no clear D. Germline CDR1 SGHTA, CDR2 FQGNSA. This CDR3 comprises 14 residues. The ends were cut back, 4 bases at V and 1 base at J, with 11 bases in the middle. In DNA form, the CDR3 reads TGTGCCAGCAGCTCGATCCGGATTTCCTACGAGCAGTACTTC. As protein: CASSSIRISYEQYF. The variable domain in full, with the rest retrieved from reference TRBV7-2 and TRBJ2-7, is GAGVSQSPSNKVTEKGKDVELRCDPISGHTALYWYRQSLGQGLEFLIYFQGNSAPDKSGLPSDRFSAERTGGSVSTLTIQRTQQEDSAVYLCASSSIRISYEQYFGPGTRLTVT.

The chain carries TRBV28 and TRBJ2-7; D is unclear. The ends were cut back, 6 bases at V and 2 bases at J, with 11 bases in the middle. The CDR3 consists of 13 residues. Looked up from germline, CDR1 is MDHEN and CDR2 is SYDVKM. The CDR3 DNA reads TGTGCCAGCAGCGCCCTTTTCCCCTACGAGCAGTACTTC. Translated, it gives CASSALFPYEQYF.

V gene TRBV12-5 combines with J gene TRBJ1-1; no firm D call. CDR1 and CDR2 (germline): LGHNT, FRNRAP. The CDR3 has 12 residues. V shed 3 bases and J shed 4 bases, with 6 bases lying between them. The CDR3 protein is CASGFQVTEAFF. DNA for the CDR3: TGTGCTAGTGGTTTCCAGGTCACTGAAGCTTTCTTT.